This is a list of T cell receptor beta chains from one sample in a study of cytomegalovirus exposure and HLA in healthy donors. This table comes from immunoSEQ multiplex PCR, and its TCRdb copy is limited to in-frame clones, with some not included. The sample carries some 130,000 clones, around three quarters recorded once. Sequencing used PBMCs. Receptors were obtained from a woman aged 45-65 years in good health and CMV-seronegative. Each CDR3 is given with its conserved first and last residue. The D gene is left open where the match is weak. The size field is filled for only some rows; it gives once, few, many or a size class.

v_gene,abundance,j_gene,d_gene,CDR3nt,CDR3aa
TRBV9,once,TRBJ1-2,NA,TGTGCCAGCAGCGTAGACCCTACAGGATGGGGCTATGGCTACACCTTC,CASSVDPTGWGYGYTF
TRBV28,NA,TRBJ1-2,NA,TGTGCCAGCAGCCCAGGAGGCGGCTACACCTTC,CASSPGGGYTF
TRBV7-2,NA,TRBJ2-3,TRBD1,TGTGCCAGCAGCTTAGACCGGACAGGGTGGACAGATACGCAGTATTTT,CASSLDRTGWTDTQYF
TRBV25-1,NA,TRBJ2-5,TRBD2,TGTGCCAGCAGTGTCTCGGGACTAGCGGGAGGGCCGGGAGAGACCCAGTACTTC,CASSVSGLAGGPGETQYF
TRBV2,NA,TRBJ1-5,NA,TGTGCCAGCAGCGGTAGCAATCAGCCTCAGCATTTT,CASSGSNQPQHF
TRBV5-5,NA,TRBJ1-5,TRBD1,TGTGCCAGCAGTACAGGGGGCGCATCCAATCAGCCCCAGCATTTT,CASSTGGASNQPQHF
TRBV28,few,TRBJ1-6,TRBD1,TGTGCCAGCAGTTTCCGGCAGGGGGCGGTGTATTCACCCCTCCACTTT,CASSFRQGAVYSPLHF
TRBV9,NA,TRBJ1-1,NA,TGTGCCAGCAGCGCGAGACCAGGGGAAACGAACACTGAAGCTTTCTTT,CASSARPGETNTEAFF
TRBV15,NA,TRBJ1-5,TRBD1,TGTGCCACCAGCAGAGGACCCGGGACAGGGGGCGCGAGTAGCAATCAGCCCCAGCATTTT,CATSRGPGTGGASSNQPQHF
TRBV7-6,NA,TRBJ2-5,NA,TGTGCCAGCAGCCAGAAAGAGACCCAGTACTTC,CASSQKETQYF
TRBV4-3,NA,TRBJ2-2,TRBD1,TGCGCCAGCAGCCAGGGACAGCGAAACACCGGGGAGCTGTTTTTT,CASSQGQRNTGELFF
TRBV27,NA,TRBJ2-7,TRBD1,TGTGCCAGCAGTTTAGGGACAGGGGCCTACGAGCAGTACTTC,CASSLGTGAYEQYF
TRBV7-9,NA,TRBJ2-1,TRBD1,TGTGCCAGCAGCGACAGGGTCCATGAGCAGTTCTTC,CASSDRVHEQFF
TRBV10-3,NA,TRBJ2-2,NA,TGTGCCATCAGTGGGGGAGTTGGTAACACCGGGGAGCTGTTTTTT,CAISGGVGNTGELFF
TRBV28,few,TRBJ1-1,NA,TGTGCCAGCAGTGAAGGGGTGACTGAAGCTTTCTTT,CASSEGVTEAFF
TRBV9,NA,TRBJ1-5,TRBD1,TGTGCCAGCAGCCCCGGGATCGGGACAGCAAATCAGCCCCAGAATTTT,CASSPGIGTANQPQNF
TRBV4-3,NA,TRBJ2-4,NA,TGCGCCAGCAGCCACAACCTTAGCCTAACCGCCAAAAACATTCAGTACTTC,CASSHNLSLTAKNIQYF
TRBV6-4,once,TRBJ2-1,TRBD2,TGTGCCAGCAGTGACTCGGGACTAGCGGGAGTTGAGCAGTTCTTC,CASSDSGLAGVEQFF
TRBV6-1,once,TRBJ2-3,TRBD2,TGTGCCAGCAGTGAAGGGGGAGGGACAGATACGCAGTATTTT,CASSEGGGTDTQYF
TRBV6-4,NA,TRBJ2-2,TRBD2,TGTGCCAGCAAAGCCGGGACTAGCGGAACCGGGGAGCTGTTTTTT,CASKAGTSGTGELFF
TRBV6-5,NA,TRBJ1-4,TRBD1,TGTGCCAGCAGTATAGGGACAGGGAATGAAAAACTGTTTTTT,CASSIGTGNEKLFF
TRBV21-1,NA,TRBJ1-1,NA,TGTGCAGCCGAAAGTCCCGCTGCACGGAGACAGCGATACATGAACACTGAAGCTTTCTTT,CAAESPAARRQRYMNTEAFF
TRBV7-6,NA,TRBJ2-1,NA,TGTGCCAGCAGCTTAGGACTAGGCGGCAATGAGCAGTTCTTC,CASSLGLGGNEQFF
TRBV29-1,NA,TRBJ2-6,TRBD1,TGCAGCGTTGGGTCAGGGGGCTCTGGGGCCAACGTCCTGACTTTC,CSVGSGGSGANVLTF
TRBV5-6,NA,TRBJ2-5,TRBD1,TGTGCCAGCAGCTTGGGACAGGGAGAGACCCAGTACTTC,CASSLGQGETQYF
TRBV4-2,many,TRBJ2-5,NA,TGTGCCAGCAGCCAAGTGCCTACCGAAGAGACCCAGTACTTC,CASSQVPTEETQYF
TRBV2,NA,TRBJ1-1,NA,TGTGCCAGCAGCCCCATGACAGGGAACACTGAAGCTTTCTTT,CASSPMTGNTEAFF
TRBV15,NA,TRBJ1-1,NA,TGTGCCACCAGCAGTCGGTTGAGCCCTGAAGCTTTCTTT,CATSSRLSPEAFF
TRBV5-5,NA,TRBJ1-3,NA,TGTGCCAGCAGCATGACAGTGACTGGAAACACCATATATTTT,CASSMTVTGNTIYF
TRBV15,NA,TRBJ2-7,TRBD2,TGTGCCACCAGCAGGGGACTAGCGGGAAGGAACGAGCAGTACTTC,CATSRGLAGRNEQYF
TRBV2,NA,TRBJ1-5,NA,TGTGCCAGCAAAGGGGATCGGAATCAGCCCCAGAATTTT,CASKGDRNQPQNF
TRBV7-8,NA,TRBJ2-3,TRBD1,TGTGCCAGCAGCTTAGGCAGGGGGTACCGGTCTGCATCTAGCACAGATACGCAGTATTTT,CASSLGRGYRSASSTDTQYF
TRBV27,NA,TRBJ2-1,TRBD1,TGTGCCAGCAGCAGTCGACAGGGGGCCGACAATGAGCAGTTCTTC,CASSSRQGADNEQFF
TRBV7-2,NA,TRBJ1-2,TRBD1,TGTGCCAGCAGCCCCAAGACAGGGGGCACTGGCTACACCTTC,CASSPKTGGTGYTF
TRBV2,NA,TRBJ1-2,NA,TGTGCCAGCAGTGCCGGAGAGGTTGACTATGGCTACACCTTC,CASSAGEVDYGYTF
TRBV29-1,once,TRBJ2-7,TRBD1,TGCAGCGTTGACCTCCCCGGACAGGGTGGTTACGAGCAGTACTTC,CSVDLPGQGGYEQYF
TRBV30,NA,TRBJ1-1,TRBD1,TGTGCCTGGAGTCGGGACAGGGGGCGCGCGGGGGGCGGGACTGAAGCTTTCTTT,CAWSRDRGRAGGGTEAFF